These 14 T cell receptor beta chains were sequenced from one sample in a study of T-cell memory formation after mild COVID-19. Each CDR3 protein is one row after TCRdb ran MiXCR on the 5' RACE reads. The sample shows roughly 120,000 distinct CDR3 sequences, about 15% of them seen only once. Sequenced input: PBMCs or a T cell subset sorted from them (not recorded which). The receptors originated from an adult woman who had mild COVID-19 (a few samples of this study predate the infection). Cell type and time point are not known.

The V gene is TRBV3-1, the J gene TRBJ2-1; 9 nucleotides line up with TRBD1. The CDR3 covers 14 residues. Trimming cost V 9 bases and J 1 base; bases outside gene matches: 4. The germline V gene has CDR1 LGHDT and CDR2 YNNKEL (reference sequence). The CDR3 sequence: CASRGTGSYNEQFF. The CDR3 nucleotides read TGTGCCAGTCGAGGGACAGGGTCCTACAATGAGCAGTTCTTC.

The chain recombines TRBV5-1 with TRBJ2-1, with D perhaps matching TRBD1 or TRBD2 (6 bases each). Germline V gene lookup returns CDR1 SGHRS and CDR2 YFSETQ. Between the trimmed V and J ends, which lost 2 bases and 1 base, there was a span of 10 bases. This CDR3 contains 15 residues. The CDR3 here is CASSFRGPSYNEQFF. CDR3 DNA: TGCGCCAGCAGCTTTCGGGGGCCTTCCTACAATGAGCAGTTCTTC.

The gene calls are TRBV5-1 and TRBJ2-7, with 10 bases fitting TRBD1. This CDR3 is 15 amino acids long. Germline V lookup: CDR1 SGHRS, CDR2 YFSETQ. V lost 4 bases and J lost 4; bases outside the gene matches: 8. CDR3 amino acids: CASSRGQDRGYEQYF. The CDR3 bases are TGCGCCAGCAGCCGCGGCCAGGACAGGGGGTACGAGCAGTACTTC.

This clonotype was found many times. The chain joins TRBV29-1 to TRBJ2-1; D is undetermined. Between the trimmed V and J ends, which lost 4 bases and 0 bases, there was a span of 13 bases. The CDR3 is made up of 15 amino acids. Germline V gives CDR1 SQVTM, CDR2 ANQGSEA. The CDR3 DNA reads as TGCAGCGTTGTTGGTGAGGAAACCTCCTACAATGAGCAGTTCTTC. Its translation is CSVVGEETSYNEQFF.

The chain employs TRBV5-1 and TRBJ2-5; D unclear. Looked up from germline, CDR1 is SGHRS and CDR2 is YFSETQ. V lost 4 bases to trimming and J lost 4 bases, with 14 bases between them. The CDR3 sequence is 14 residues long. This CDR3 reads CASSLTVLGETQYF. The CDR3 nucleotides read TGCGCCAGCAGCCTTACAGTCCTCGGAGAGACCCAGTACTTC. The full variable domain, completed using reference TRBV5-1 and TRBJ2-5, is KAGVTQTPRYLIKTRGQQVTLSCSPISGHRSVSWYQQTPGQGLQFLFEYFSETQRNKGNFPGRFSGRQFSNSRSEMNVSTLELGDSALYLCASSLTVLGETQYFGPGTRLLVL.

The rearrangement links TRBV19 to TRBJ2-7; 11 bases align to TRBD2. CDR1 LNHDA and CDR2 SQIVND come from the germline V gene (reference sequence). The CDR3 consists of 15 residues. Trimming cost V 4 bases and J 1 base; bases outside gene matches: 3. The CDR3 nucleotides are TGTGCCAGTAGTACGGGACTAGCGGATTCCTACGAGCAGTACTTC. This sequence encodes CASSTGLADSYEQYF.

On this clonotype itself: An end of the junction differs from the germline gene, which may be a read error. The chain uses TRBV6-6 and TRBJ1-2, with D perhaps TRBD1 (5 bases). Looked up from germline, CDR1 is MNHNY and CDR2 is SVGAGI (reference sequence). The CDR3 is made up of 14 amino acids. This CDR3 reads CASSPDRNNYCYTF. The CDR3 DNA reads TGTGCCAGCAGCCCCGACAGAAATAACTATTGCTACACCTTC.

V and J are TRBV4-2 and TRBJ2-7; 10 nucleotides align to TRBD2. This CDR3 is built from 15 residues. Trimming removed 3 bases from V and 5 bases from J; junction bases left unmatched: 7. Germline assignment: CDR1 LGHNA and CDR2 YNFKEQ. This chain's CDR3 is CASSHAAGGSNEQYF. CDR3 bases: TGTGCCAGCAGCCATGCAGCGGGGGGGAGCAACGAGCAGTACTTC.

This clonotype was detected a few times. This chain joins TRBV6-5 and TRBJ2-7; tentative D call: TRBD2 (6 bases). The CDR3 totals 15 residues. The germline V gene encodes CDR1 MNHEY and CDR2 SVGAGI. The germline V and J ends were trimmed by 2 bases and 2 bases, with 13 bases remaining between them. The CDR3 sequence is CASSYRAGKPYEQYF. The DNA of the CDR3 is TGTGCCAGCAGTTACCGGGCGGGGAAGCCCTACGAGCAGTACTTC.

This clonotype turned up a few times. This sequence joins TRBV19 and TRBJ1-4, with TRBD1 matching 9 bases. CDR1 is LNHDA and CDR2 is SQIVND in the germline V gene (reference sequence). CDR3 size: 14 residues. V lost 6 bases to trimming and J lost 5 bases; unmatched junction nucleotides: 4. CDR3 sequence reads: CASRTGTGNEKLFF. The CDR3 DNA follows: TGTGCCAGTAGGACAGGGACAGGGAATGAAAAACTGTTTTTT.

In regard to this clonotype: One end of the junction varies from germline; a read error may be responsible. The chain carries TRBV4-1 and TRBJ1-1, with D possibly TRBD1 on 5 matching bases. From germline, CDR1 is MGHRA and CDR2 YSYEKL. The CDR3 loop spans 14 amino acids. The CDR3 nucleotides are TGCGCCAGCATCCAAGGTTGGGGGTACACTGAAGCTTTCTTT. This encodes CASIQGWGYTEAFF.

V is TRBV12-3 or TRBV12-4 and J is TRBJ2-3; D is unresolved. There are 14 residues in the CDR3. V was trimmed by 8 bases and J by 0 bases, leaving 12 bases between them. The CDR3 nucleotides read TGTGCCAGCGCACAGTCCCCTAGCACAGATACGCAGTATTTT. Translation gives CASAQSPSTDTQYF.

This clonotype was seen at least ten times. This chain connects TRBV5-5 to TRBJ1-4; tentatively, D is TRBD1 (6 bases). Germline V CDR1 and CDR2: SGHKS, YYEKEE (reference sequence). The V and J ends lost 0 bases and 10 bases respectively, with 16 bases between them. CDR3 length: 15 residues. DNA of the CDR3: TGTGCCAGCAGCTTGGAAGGGGGGACGACCGGAAAACTGTTTTTT. Its translation: CASSLEGGTTGKLFF.

The V gene is TRBV5-5, the J gene TRBJ2-7; 7 positions match TRBD1. Trimming cost V 2 bases and J 3 bases; bases outside gene matches: 14. This CDR3 has 17 residues. Germline values: CDR1 SGHKS, CDR2 YYEKEE (reference sequence). The chain's CDR3 is CASSFQTSTGWDYEQYF. The CDR3 bases are TGTGCCAGCAGCTTCCAAACCTCGACAGGGTGGGACTACGAGCAGTACTTC.